One sample yielded the 26 T cell receptor beta chains listed below, sequenced in a study of T-cell memory formation after mild COVID-19. Via MiXCR, TCRdb re-called the 5' RACE reads, giving one row per CDR3 protein. The sample includes about 350,000 distinct CDR3 sequences, 20% of them seen just once. The source material was PBMCs or a T cell subset sorted from them (not recorded which). The receptors derive from a man younger than 35 who had mild COVID-19 (a few samples of this study predate the infection). Cell type and time point are not known.

This clonotype has a handful of counts. The J gene is TRBJ2-1, the V gene TRBV12-3 or TRBV12-4; D unresolved. The CDR3 contains 13 residues. V was cut by 8 bases and J by 1 base, with 9 bases left in between. CDR3 loop: CASGFSSYNEQFF. As DNA, the CDR3 is TGTGCCAGCGGGTTTAGTTCCTACAATGAGCAGTTCTTC.

The rearrangement links TRBV6-4 to TRBJ2-4; D is unresolved. The V gene lost 2 bases and the J gene lost 2 bases, with 7 bases spanning the gap. The CDR3 totals 14 residues. CDR1 and CDR2 from the germline V gene are MRHNA and SNTAGT. The CDR3 sequence: CASSDAESKNIQYF. The CDR3 coding sequence is TGTGCCAGCAGTGACGCGGAGTCCAAAAACATTCAGTACTTC.

As concerns this clonotype: An end of the junction differs from the germline gene, which may be a read error. V and J are TRBV7-3 and TRBJ2-3, with D tentatively TRBD1 (5 bases). The CDR3 covers 14 residues. Germline V gene lookup returns CDR1 SGHTA and CDR2 FQGTGA. DNA for the CDR3: TGTGACAGCAGCCCCTCAGGGAGCACAGATACGCAGTATTTT. Its protein product is CDSSPSGSTDTQYF.

J is TRBJ2-3 and V is TRBV12-3 or TRBV12-4; D gene uncertain. The V end lost 3 bases, the J end lost 0 bases, and 10 bases lay between the germline ends. This CDR3 spans 15 amino acids. The chain's CDR3 is CASSLERSSTDTQYF. In DNA form, the CDR3 reads TGTGCCAGCAGTTTGGAAAGATCTAGCACAGATACGCAGTATTTT.

Ten or more counts support this clonotype. This chain's CDR3 is CASTEGLDTDTQYF. CDR3 in DNA: TGCGCCAGCACCGAGGGGCTTGACACAGATACGCAGTATTTT. The V gene is TRBV5-1, the J gene TRBJ2-3; either TRBD1 or TRBD2 may fit D (5 bases each). CDR1 is SGHRS, CDR2 YFSETQ, per germline. CDR3 length: 14 residues. The ends were cut back, 6 bases at V and 2 bases at J, with 13 bases in the middle. The variable domain in full, completed from reference TRBV5-1 and TRBJ2-3, reads KAGVTQTPRYLIKTRGQQVTLSCSPISGHRSVSWYQQTPGQGLQFLFEYFSETQRNKGNFPGRFSGRQFSNSRSEMNVSTLELGDSALYLCASTEGLDTDTQYFGPGTRLTVL.

This clonotype was seen only once. The chain couples TRBV20-1 to TRBJ2-2; 15 bases agree with TRBD2. The junction had 6 bases not matched to a gene; V was cut back by 6 bases and J by 4 bases. The germline CDR1 and CDR2 sequences are DFQATT and SNEGSKA (reference sequence). The CDR3 totals 16 residues. The CDR3: CSARTSGGASTGELFF. The CDR3, as DNA: TGCAGTGCCCGGACTAGCGGGGGGGCCAGCACCGGGGAGCTGTTTTTT.

The chain recombines TRBV4-1 with TRBJ2-3; D ambiguous. Germline V gene sequence: CDR1 MGHRA, CDR2 YSYEKL. The CDR3 spans 13 residues. Trimming stripped 4 bases from V and 7 bases from J, with 12 bases between. The CDR3 is CASSLPVWHTQYF. CDR3 nucleotides: TGCGCCAGCAGCCTCCCCGTGTGGCATACGCAGTATTTT.

The chain's CDR3 is CASSQDLYRGDTGELFF. As DNA, the CDR3 is TGCGCCAGCAGCCAAGATTTGTACAGGGGGGACACCGGGGAGCTGTTTTTT. The chain is built from TRBV4-3 and TRBJ2-2, with 8 bases fitting TRBD1. Germline CDR1 and CDR2: LGHNA and YSLEER. The length of the CDR3 is 17 residues. Trimming took 0 bases from V and 3 from J; bases not matched to a gene: 6.

This clonotype was counted once. The chain couples TRBV6-6 to TRBJ2-1, with D possibly TRBD1 on 5 matching bases. This CDR3 is 16 amino acids long. From germline, CDR1 is MNHNY and CDR2 SVGAGI (reference sequence). V was trimmed by 0 bases and J by 0 bases, leaving 9 bases between them. CDR3 nucleotides: TGTGCCAGCAGTTACTCGAGACAGAGCTCCTACAATGAGCAGTTCTTC. It translates to CASSYSRQSSYNEQFF.

The chain couples TRBV7-9 to TRBJ1-6, with D hard to call. V dropped 6 bases and J dropped 0 bases, with 9 bases sitting between them. The germline CDR1 and CDR2 sequences are SEHNR and FQNEAQ (reference sequence). There are 15 residues in the CDR3. The CDR3 is CASSPLSSYNSPLHF. DNA for the CDR3: TGTGCCAGCAGTCCTCTTAGCTCCTATAATTCACCCCTCCACTTT.

The chain couples TRBV7-3 to TRBJ2-3, with 9 bases identical to TRBD2. The CDR3 extends over 16 amino acids. Germline V gene sequence: CDR1 SGHTA, CDR2 FQGTGA. Trimming removed 0 bases from V and 3 bases from J; junction bases left unmatched: 4. Here the CDR3 DNA reads TGTGCCAGCAGCTTAACAGGCGGGGGGGCGACAGATACGCAGTATTTT. Its translation is CASSLTGGGATDTQYF.

In its sample, this clonotype was seen a few times. V usage is TRBV6-5 and J usage is TRBJ1-5; no clear D gene. The CDR3 consists of 13 residues. Germline lookup yields CDR1 MNHEY and CDR2 SVGAGI. V was shortened by 2 bases and J by 12 bases, with 14 bases between the two germline ends. The CDR3 protein is CASSYGIRDFQHF. The CDR3 DNA reads as TGTGCCAGCAGTTACGGCATCCGGGATTTCCAGCATTTT.

The chain joins TRBV18 to TRBJ2-7; 7 bases map to TRBD1. The CDR3 consists of 15 residues. Losses at the gene ends were 0 bases for V and 5 bases for J; bases not matched to a gene: 7. Germline CDR1 and CDR2: KGHSH and LQKENI. This CDR3 reads CASSPPGTVRNEQYF. DNA of the CDR3: TGTGCCAGCTCACCACCCGGGACAGTGAGGAACGAGCAGTACTTC. Full variable domain (remainder filled in from reference TRBV18 and TRBJ2-7): NAGVMQNPRHLVRRRGQEARLRCSPMKGHSHVYWYRQLPEEGLKFMVYLQKENIIDESGMPKERFSAEFPKEGPSILRIQQVVRGDSAAYFCASSPPGTVRNEQYFGPGTRLTVT.

This clonotype has at least ten counts. The chain employs TRBV12-3 or TRBV12-4 and TRBJ2-1; D perhaps matches TRBD1 (6 bases). V lost 1 base and J 0 bases, leaving 10 bases between the germline ends. The length of the CDR3 is 16 residues. The chain's CDR3 is CASSLVQGSSYNEQFF. The CDR3 DNA reads as TGTGCCAGCAGTTTAGTACAGGGAAGCTCCTACAATGAGCAGTTCTTC.

This clonotype was seen ten or more times. The CDR3 sequence: CASSLLGRESETQYF. The CDR3 region has the DNA TGTGCCAGCAGCTTACTCGGGCGGGAATCAGAGACCCAGTACTTC. The chain couples TRBV11-2 to TRBJ2-5; D might be TRBD2 (6 bases). There are 15 residues in the CDR3. Germline V gives CDR1 SGHAT, CDR2 FQNNGV. V was clipped by 2 bases and J by 4 bases, with 14 bases between them.

This chain joins TRBV7-9 and TRBJ1-1; D is possibly TRBD1 (6 bases). Germline V gives CDR1 SEHNR, CDR2 FQNEAQ (reference sequence). V lost 5 bases and J 7 bases, leaving 23 bases between the germline ends. This CDR3 region has 16 residues. CDR3 sequence (DNA): TGTGCCAGCAGCCCTGACGACAGGCCGCGGTTCGGTGAAGCTTTCTTT. Translated, it gives CASSPDDRPRFGEAFF.

The genes are TRBV7-8 and TRBJ2-3; tentatively, D is TRBD2 (5 bases). Germline loops: CDR1 SGHVS, CDR2 FQNEAQ. Trimming removed 5 bases from V and 3 bases from J, with 18 bases in between. CDR3 length equals 16 residues. The chain's CDR3 is CASSLPPALATDTQYF. The CDR3 DNA sequence: TGTGCCAGCAGCCTTCCCCCAGCGCTAGCAACAGATACGCAGTATTTT.

This rearrangement joins TRBV11-2 to TRBJ1-2, with 9 positions matching TRBD1. From germline, CDR1 is SGHAT and CDR2 FQNNGV. This CDR3 comprises 15 residues. V dropped 3 bases and J dropped 2; count of bases not matched to a gene: 4. CDR3 loop: CASSLAGTGNYGYTF. The CDR3 bases are TGTGCCAGCAGCTTGGCCGGGACAGGGAACTATGGCTACACCTTC.

This clonotype was observed a few times. The rearrangement joins TRBV10-3 to TRBJ1-1; a possible D gene is TRBD1 (5 bases). CDR3 length equals 13 residues. From germline, CDR1 is ENHRY and CDR2 SYGVKD. Trimming cost V 11 bases and J 3 bases, with 16 bases left between them. The CDR3 loop is CAVQGFTDTEAFF. The CDR3 DNA reads as TGTGCCGTTCAGGGCTTTACGGACACTGAAGCTTTCTTT.

This chain links TRBV5-1 with TRBJ2-3; TRBD2 matches 12 bases. Per germline, CDR1 SGHRS and CDR2 YFSETQ. J gave up 0 bases and V 0 bases, and 11 bases lay outside the gene matches. The CDR3 sequence is 20 residues long. This CDR3 reads CASSLAATSGGPDSTDTQYF. In nucleotides, the CDR3 is TGCGCCAGCAGCTTGGCTGCGACTAGCGGGGGACCCGATAGCACAGATACGCAGTATTTT. Based on the CDR3 plus reference TRBV5-1 and TRBJ2-3, the full variable domain is KAGVTQTPRYLIKTRGQQVTLSCSPISGHRSVSWYQQTPGQGLQFLFEYFSETQRNKGNFPGRFSGRQFSNSRSEMNVSTLELGDSALYLCASSLAATSGGPDSTDTQYFGPGTRLTVL.

The chain's CDR3 is CASRASGGGNGYTF. As DNA, the CDR3 is TGCGCCAGCAGGGCTTCAGGGGGCGGCAATGGCTACACCTTC. This rearrangement joins TRBV5-1 to TRBJ1-2; the match to TRBD1 covers 8 bases. The trim removed 5 bases at V and 6 bases at J, leaving 9 bases unmatched. The V gene's germline CDR1 is SGHRS and CDR2 YFSETQ. CDR3 length equals 14 residues.

This clonotype has at least ten counts. The genes are TRBV25-1 and TRBJ2-2; the D gene is possibly TRBD2 (6 bases). This CDR3 region has 14 residues. The V end was cut by 5 bases, the J end by 3 bases, with 10 bases between. Germline CDR1 reads MGHDK; CDR2 reads SYGVNS. The chain's CDR3 is CASSPGEDTGELFF. The CDR3 region has the DNA TGTGCCAGCAGTCCGGGGGAGGACACCGGGGAGCTGTTTTTT.

The chain links TRBV5-1 to TRBJ2-5; 10 bases are a match to TRBD2. The junction had 6 bases not matched to a gene; V was cut back by 3 bases and J by 1 base. The V gene's germline CDR1 is SGHRS and CDR2 YFSETQ. The CDR3 has 16 amino acids. DNA of the CDR3: TGCGCCAGCAGCTCGCGAGCGGGGGGGACCCAAGAGACCCAGTACTTC. This codes for CASSSRAGGTQETQYF.

In this sample, this clonotype turned up a few times. The chain combines TRBV6-1 with TRBJ1-2; D may be TRBD1 (5 bases). There are 17 residues in the CDR3. Trimming cost V 1 base and J 9 bases, with 24 bases left between them. CDR1 and CDR2 from the germline V gene are MNHNS and SASEGT. CDR3 amino acids: CASSEGFRGALSGSYTF. The DNA of the CDR3 is TGTGCCAGCAGTGAAGGGTTCCGTGGGGCGTTAAGCGGAAGCTACACCTTC.

In this sample, this clonotype turned up many times. The J gene is TRBJ2-3, the V gene TRBV5-1; 9 positions agree with TRBD2. The junction had 4 bases not matched to a gene; V was cut back by 2 bases and J by 3 bases. The CDR3 sequence is 15 residues long. CDR1 is SGHRS and CDR2 is YFSETQ in the germline V gene. CDR3 nucleotide sequence: TGCGCCAGCAGCTTTGGGCTAGCGGGAACAGATACGCAGTATTTT. Translating it yields CASSFGLAGTDTQYF.

Here the CDR3 reads CASSLNLAGELFF. CDR3 DNA: TGTGCCAGCAGCTTAAACCTGGCCGGGGAGCTGTTTTTT. The V and J genes are TRBV7-3 and TRBJ2-2; D gene unclear. V dropped 1 base and J dropped 6 bases, with 6 bases sitting between them. Looked up from germline, CDR1 is SGHTA and CDR2 is FQGTGA. This CDR3 contains 13 residues.